This T cell receptor beta chain was identified during a study of cytomegalovirus exposure and HLA in healthy donors. Whole-study findings and limits: Productive rates of about 87% or about 30% were seen for most TCR beta V segments in an earlier analysis.

In regard to this clone: The antigen is undetermined.

This CDR3 is built from 14 residues. Looked up from germline, CDR1 is SGHAT and CDR2 is FQNNGV. Deletions cut 0 bases from V and 3 bases from J, with 9 bases between. The PCR was carried out with 60 Vbeta primers and 13 Jbeta primers. The protocol was immunoSEQ multiplex PCR, while the TCRdb copy is restricted to in-frame clones and leaves out a portion. The sample has 210,000 or so clones; around 88% are singletons. Sequencing was carried out using PBMCs. J is TRBJ2-7 and V is TRBV11-2; perhaps TRBD1 as D (6 bases). The receptor was isolated from a woman younger than 35 in good health and CMV-seronegative. The CDR3 loop is CASSLDRGYYEQYF. The CDR3 coding sequence is TGTGCCAGCAGCTTAGATAGGGGGTACTACGAGCAGTACTTC.